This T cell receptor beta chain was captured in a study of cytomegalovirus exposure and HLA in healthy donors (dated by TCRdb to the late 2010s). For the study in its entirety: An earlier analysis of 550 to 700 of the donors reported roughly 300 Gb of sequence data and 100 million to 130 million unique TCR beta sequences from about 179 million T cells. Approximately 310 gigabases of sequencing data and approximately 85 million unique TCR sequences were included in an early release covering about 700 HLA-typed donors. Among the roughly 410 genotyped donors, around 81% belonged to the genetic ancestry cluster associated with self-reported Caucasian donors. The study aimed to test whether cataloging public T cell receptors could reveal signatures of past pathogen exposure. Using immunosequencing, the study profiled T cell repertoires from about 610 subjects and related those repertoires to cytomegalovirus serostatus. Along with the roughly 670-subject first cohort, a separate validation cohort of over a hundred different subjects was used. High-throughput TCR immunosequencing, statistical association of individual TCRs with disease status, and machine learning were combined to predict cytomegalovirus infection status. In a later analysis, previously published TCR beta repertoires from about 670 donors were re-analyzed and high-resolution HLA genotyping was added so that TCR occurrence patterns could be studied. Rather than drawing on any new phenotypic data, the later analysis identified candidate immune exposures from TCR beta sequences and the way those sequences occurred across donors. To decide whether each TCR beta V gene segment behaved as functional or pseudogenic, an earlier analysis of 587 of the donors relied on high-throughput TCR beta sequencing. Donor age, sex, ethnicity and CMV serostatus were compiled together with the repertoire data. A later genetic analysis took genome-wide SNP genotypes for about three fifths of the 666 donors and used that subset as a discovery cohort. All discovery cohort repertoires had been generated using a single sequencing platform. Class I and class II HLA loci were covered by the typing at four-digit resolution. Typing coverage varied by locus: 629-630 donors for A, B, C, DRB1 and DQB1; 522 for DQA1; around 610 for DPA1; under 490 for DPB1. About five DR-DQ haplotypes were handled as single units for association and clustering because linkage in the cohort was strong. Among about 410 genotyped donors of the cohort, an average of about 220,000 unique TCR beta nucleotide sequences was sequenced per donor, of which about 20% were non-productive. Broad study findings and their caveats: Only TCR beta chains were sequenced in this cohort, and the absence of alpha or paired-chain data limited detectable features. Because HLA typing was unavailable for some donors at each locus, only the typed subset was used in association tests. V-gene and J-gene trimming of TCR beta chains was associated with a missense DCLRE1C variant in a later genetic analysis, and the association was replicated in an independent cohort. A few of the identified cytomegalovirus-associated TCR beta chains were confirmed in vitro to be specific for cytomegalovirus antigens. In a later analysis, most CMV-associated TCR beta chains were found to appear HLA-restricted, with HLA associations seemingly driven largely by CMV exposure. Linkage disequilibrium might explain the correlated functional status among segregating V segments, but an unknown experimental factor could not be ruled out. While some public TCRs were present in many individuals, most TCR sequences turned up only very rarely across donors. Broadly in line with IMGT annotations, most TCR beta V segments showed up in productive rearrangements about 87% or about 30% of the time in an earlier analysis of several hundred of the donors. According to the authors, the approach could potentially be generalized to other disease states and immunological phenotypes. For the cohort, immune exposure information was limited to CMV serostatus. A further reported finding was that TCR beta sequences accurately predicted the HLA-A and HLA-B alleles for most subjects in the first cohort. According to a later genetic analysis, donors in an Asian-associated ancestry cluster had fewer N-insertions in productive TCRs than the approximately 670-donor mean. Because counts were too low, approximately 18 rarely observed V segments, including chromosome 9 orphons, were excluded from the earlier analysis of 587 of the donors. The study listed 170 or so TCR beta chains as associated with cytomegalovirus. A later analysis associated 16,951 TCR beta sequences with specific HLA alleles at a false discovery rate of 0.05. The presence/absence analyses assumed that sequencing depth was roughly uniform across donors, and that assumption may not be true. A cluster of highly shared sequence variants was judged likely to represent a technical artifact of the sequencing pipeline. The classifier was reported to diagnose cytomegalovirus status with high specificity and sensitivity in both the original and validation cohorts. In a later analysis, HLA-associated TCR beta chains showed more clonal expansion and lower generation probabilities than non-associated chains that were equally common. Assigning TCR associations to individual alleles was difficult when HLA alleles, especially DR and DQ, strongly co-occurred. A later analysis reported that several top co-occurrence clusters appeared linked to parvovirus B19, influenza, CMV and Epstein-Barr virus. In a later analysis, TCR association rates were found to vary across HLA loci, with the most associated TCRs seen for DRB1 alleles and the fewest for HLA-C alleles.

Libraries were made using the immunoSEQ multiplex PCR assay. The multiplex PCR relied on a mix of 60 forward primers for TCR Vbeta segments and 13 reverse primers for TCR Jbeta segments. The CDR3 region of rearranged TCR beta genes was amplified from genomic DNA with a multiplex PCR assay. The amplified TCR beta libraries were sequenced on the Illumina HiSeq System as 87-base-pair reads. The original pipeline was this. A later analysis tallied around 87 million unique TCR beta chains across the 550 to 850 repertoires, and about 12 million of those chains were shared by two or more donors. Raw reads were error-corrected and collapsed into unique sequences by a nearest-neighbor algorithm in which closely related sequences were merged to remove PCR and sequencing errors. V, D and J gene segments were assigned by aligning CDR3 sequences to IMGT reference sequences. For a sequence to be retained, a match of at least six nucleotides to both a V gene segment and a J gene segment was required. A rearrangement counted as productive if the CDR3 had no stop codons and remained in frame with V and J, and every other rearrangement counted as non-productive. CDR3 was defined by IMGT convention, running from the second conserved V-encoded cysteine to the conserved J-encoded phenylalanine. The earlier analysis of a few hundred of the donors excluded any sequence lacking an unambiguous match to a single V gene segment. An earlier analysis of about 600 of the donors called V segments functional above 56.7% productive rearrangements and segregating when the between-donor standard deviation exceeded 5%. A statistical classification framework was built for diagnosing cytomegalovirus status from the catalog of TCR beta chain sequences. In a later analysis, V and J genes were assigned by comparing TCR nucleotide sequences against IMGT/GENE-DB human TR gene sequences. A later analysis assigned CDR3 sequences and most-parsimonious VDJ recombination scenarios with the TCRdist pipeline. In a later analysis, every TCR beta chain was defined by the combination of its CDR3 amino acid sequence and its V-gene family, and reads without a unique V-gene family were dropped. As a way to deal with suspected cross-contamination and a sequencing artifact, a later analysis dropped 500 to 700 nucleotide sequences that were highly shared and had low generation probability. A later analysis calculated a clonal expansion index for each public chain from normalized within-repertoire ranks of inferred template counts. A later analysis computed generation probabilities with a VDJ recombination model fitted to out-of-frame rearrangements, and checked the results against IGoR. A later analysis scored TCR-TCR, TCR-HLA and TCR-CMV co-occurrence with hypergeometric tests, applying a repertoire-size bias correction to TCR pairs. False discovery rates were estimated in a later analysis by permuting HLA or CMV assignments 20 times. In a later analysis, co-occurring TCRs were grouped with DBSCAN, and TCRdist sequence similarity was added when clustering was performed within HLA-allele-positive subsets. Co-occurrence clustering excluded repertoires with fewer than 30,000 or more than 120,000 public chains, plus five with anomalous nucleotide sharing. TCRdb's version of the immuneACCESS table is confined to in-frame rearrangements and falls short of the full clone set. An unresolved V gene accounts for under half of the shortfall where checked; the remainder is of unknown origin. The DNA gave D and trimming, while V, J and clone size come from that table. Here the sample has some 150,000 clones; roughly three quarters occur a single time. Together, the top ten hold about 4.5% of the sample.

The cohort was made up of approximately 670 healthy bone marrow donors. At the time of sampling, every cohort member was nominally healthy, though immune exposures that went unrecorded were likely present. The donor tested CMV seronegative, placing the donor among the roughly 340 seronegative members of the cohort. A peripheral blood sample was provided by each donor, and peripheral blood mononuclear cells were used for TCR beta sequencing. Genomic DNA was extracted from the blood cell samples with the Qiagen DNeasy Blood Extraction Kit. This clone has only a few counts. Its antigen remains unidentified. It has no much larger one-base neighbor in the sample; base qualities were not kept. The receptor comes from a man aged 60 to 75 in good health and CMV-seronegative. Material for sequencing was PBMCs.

The CDR3 protein: CASSQDLGILAGGWNEQFF. The DNA reads TGCGCCAGCAGCCAAGATTTGGGGATTCTAGCGGGAGGGTGGAATGAGCAGTTCTTC. The chain couples TRBV4-3 to TRBJ2-1; TRBD2 lines up with 12 middle nucleotides. V is trimmed back by 0 bases and J by 7 bases, and the junction contains 13 bases that no gene match accounts for. The CDR3 starts with the cysteine, ends with the phenylalanine, and has 19 residues. The DNA shown is the 57-base CDR3, in frame from base 1. CDR1 and CDR2 are drawn from the germline V gene: LGHNA, YSLEER.